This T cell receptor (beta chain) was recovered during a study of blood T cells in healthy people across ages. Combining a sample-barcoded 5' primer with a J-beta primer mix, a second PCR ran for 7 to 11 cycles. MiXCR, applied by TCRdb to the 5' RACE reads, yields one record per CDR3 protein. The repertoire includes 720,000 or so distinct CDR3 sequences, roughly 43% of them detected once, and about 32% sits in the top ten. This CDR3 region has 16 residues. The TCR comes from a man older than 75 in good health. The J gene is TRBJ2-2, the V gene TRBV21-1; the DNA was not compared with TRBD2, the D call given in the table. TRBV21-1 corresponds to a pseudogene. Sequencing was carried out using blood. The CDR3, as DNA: TGTGCCGGCAGCACCAGGACTAGCGGGAAGGGCAGGGAGCTGTTTTTT. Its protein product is CAGSTRTSGKGRELFF.